This TCR beta chain was sequenced in a study of T cell responses to AZD1222 COVID-19 vaccine. The assay was immunoSEQ multiplex PCR, and TCRdb's table has in-frame clones only and misses some. Of around 45,000 clones listed, 80% are singletons. Findings of the study overall: Variant regions that are unmutated are reportedly the target of nearly half of spike-specific TCRs. Baseline antibody screening turned up just a handful of seropositive AZD1222 recipients. Repertoire samples came only from after the peak T cell response. Spike regions recognized by vaccine-associated CD4 TCRs spanned the protein, led by 160-218 and 743-854.

This clone was counted a single time. What it recognizes is unknown. The germline V gene has CDR1 LNHDA and CDR2 SQIVND (reference sequence). V lost 7 bases to trimming and J lost 6 bases, with 15 bases between them. The length of the CDR3 is 13 residues. This receptor was obtained from an adult who received the MenACWY meningococcal vaccine as a control. The sequenced sample was peripheral blood, obtained 28 days after the second dose of the MenACWY control vaccine. The V call is TRBV19, the J call TRBJ1-2; no clear D. The CDR3 spells CASTLASGNGYTF. The CDR3 DNA reads as TGTGCCAGTACCTTGGCGAGTGGGAATGGCTACACCTTC.